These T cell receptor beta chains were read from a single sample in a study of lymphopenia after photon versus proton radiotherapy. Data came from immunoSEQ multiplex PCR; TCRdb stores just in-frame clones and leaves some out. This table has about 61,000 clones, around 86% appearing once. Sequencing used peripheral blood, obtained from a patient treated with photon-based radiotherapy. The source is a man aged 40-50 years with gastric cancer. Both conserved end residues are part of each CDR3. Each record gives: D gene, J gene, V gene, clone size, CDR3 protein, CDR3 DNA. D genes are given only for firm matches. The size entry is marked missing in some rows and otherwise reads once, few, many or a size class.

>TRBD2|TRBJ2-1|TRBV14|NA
CASSAPGLAGGMQFF
TGTGCCAGCAGCGCCCCGGGACTAGCGGGGGGGATGCAGTTCTTC
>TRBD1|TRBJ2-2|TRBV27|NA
CASHRDRNTGELFF
TGTGCCAGCCACCGGGACAGGAACACCGGGGAGCTGTTTTTT
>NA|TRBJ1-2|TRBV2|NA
CASIPDSRYGYTF
TGTGCCAGCATACCGGACAGTCGATATGGCTACACCTTC
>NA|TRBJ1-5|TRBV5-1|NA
CASSDGGGQPQHF
TGCGCCAGCAGCGATGGGGGCGGTCAGCCCCAGCATTTT
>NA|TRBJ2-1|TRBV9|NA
CASSEGTGARNEQFF
TGTGCCAGCAGCGAGGGAACGGGGGCCCGCAATGAGCAGTTCTTC
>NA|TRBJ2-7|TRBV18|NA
CASSPETGWNEQYF
TGTGCCAGCTCACCGGAAACAGGGTGGAACGAGCAGTACTTC
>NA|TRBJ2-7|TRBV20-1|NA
CSAGRLYEQYF
TGCAGTGCTGGCAGGCTCTACGAGCAGTACTTC
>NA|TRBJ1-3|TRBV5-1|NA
CASCLGGQNSGNTIYF
TGCGCCAGCTGTCTCGGGGGCCAAAACTCTGGAAACACCATATATTTT
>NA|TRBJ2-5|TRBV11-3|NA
CARPSGVRETQYF
TGTGCCAGGCCCTCCGGTGTTAGAGAGACCCAGTACTTC
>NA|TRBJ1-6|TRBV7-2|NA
CASSLKGSGSPLHF
TGTGCCAGCAGCTTGAAAGGGAGTGGCTCACCCCTCCACTTT
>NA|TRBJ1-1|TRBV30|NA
CACRPDLEAFF
TGTGCCTGCCGCCCCGATTTAGAAGCTTTCTTT
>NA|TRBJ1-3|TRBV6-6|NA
CASSFGGGRWGNTIYF
TGTGCCAGCAGTTTCGGCGGGGGGCGATGGGGAAACACCATATATTTT
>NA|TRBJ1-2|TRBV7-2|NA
CASSLGQYGYTF
TGTGCCAGCAGCTTAGGACAATATGGCTACACCTTC
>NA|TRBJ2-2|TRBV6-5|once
CASSKQGANTGELFF
TGTGCCAGCAGCAAACAGGGAGCGAACACCGGGGAGCTGTTTTTT
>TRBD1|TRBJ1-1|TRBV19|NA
CASFPGGAPNTEAFF
TGTGCCAGTTTTCCAGGGGGGGCACCGAACACTGAAGCTTTCTTT
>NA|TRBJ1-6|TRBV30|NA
CAWTSVSGPTPLHF
TGTGCCTGGACCTCCGTGTCGGGGCCCACACCCCTCCACTTT
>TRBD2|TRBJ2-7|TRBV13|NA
CASSLGRGGVYEQYF
TGTGCCAGCAGCTTAGGCCGGGGGGGCGTCTACGAGCAGTACTTC
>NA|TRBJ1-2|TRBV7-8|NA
CASSKVQGPRGYTF
TGTGCCAGCAGCAAGGTACAGGGACCTAGGGGCTACACCTTC
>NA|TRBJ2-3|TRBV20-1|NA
CSARSGDTQYF
TGCAGTGCTAGAAGTGGGGATACGCAGTATTTT
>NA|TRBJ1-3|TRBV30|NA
CAWREHGGNTIYF
TGTGCCTGGAGGGAACATGGAGGAAACACCATATATTTT
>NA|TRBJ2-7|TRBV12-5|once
CASGPTSYEQYF
TGTGCTAGTGGGCCGACCTCCTACGAGCAGTACTTC
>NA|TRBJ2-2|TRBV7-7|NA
CASSFDRGELFF
TGTGCTAGCAGCTTCGACAGGGGGGAGCTGTTTTTT
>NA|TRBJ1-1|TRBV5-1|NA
CASSLVASRQNTEAFF
TGCGCCAGCAGCTTGGTGGCATCTCGCCAGAACACTGAAGCTTTCTTT
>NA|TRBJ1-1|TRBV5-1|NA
CASSSARGPEAFF
TGCGCCAGCAGCTCGGCCAGGGGTCCTGAAGCTTTCTTT
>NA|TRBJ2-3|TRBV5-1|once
CASSLRGAGADTQYF
TGCGCCAGCAGCTTACGGGGGGCAGGTGCAGATACGCAGTATTTT
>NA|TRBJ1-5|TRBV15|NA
CATSRGQLLNQPQHF
TGTGCCACCAGCAGAGGGCAGCTGCTCAATCAGCCCCAGCATTTT
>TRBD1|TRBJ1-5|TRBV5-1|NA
CASSPDRGSQPQHF
TGCGCCAGCAGCCCAGACAGGGGGAGTCAGCCCCAGCATTTT
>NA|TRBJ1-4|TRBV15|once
CATSRGSVNEKLFF
TGTGCCACCAGCAGGGGGTCTGTTAATGAAAAACTGTTTTTT
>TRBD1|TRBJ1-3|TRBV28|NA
CASSLPKPGTGGNTIYF
TGTGCCAGCAGCCTTCCTAAACCCGGGACAGGAGGAAACACCATATATTTT
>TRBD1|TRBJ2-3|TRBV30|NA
CASTGQGAVDTQYF
TGTGCCTCCACGGGACAGGGGGCCGTAGATACGCAGTATTTT